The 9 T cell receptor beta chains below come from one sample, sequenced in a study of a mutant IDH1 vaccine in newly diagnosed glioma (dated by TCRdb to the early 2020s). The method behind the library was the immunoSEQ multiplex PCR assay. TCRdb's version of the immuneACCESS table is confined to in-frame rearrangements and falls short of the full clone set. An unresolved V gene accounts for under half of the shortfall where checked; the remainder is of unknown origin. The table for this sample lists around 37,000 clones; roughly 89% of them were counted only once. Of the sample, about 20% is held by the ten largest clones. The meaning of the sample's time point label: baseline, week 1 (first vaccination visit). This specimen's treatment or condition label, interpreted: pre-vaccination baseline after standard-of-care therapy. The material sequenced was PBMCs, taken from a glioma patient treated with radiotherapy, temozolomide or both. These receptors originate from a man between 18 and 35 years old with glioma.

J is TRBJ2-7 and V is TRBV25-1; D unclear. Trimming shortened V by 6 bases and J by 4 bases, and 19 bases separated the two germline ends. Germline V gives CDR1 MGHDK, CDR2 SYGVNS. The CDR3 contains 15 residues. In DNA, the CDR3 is TGTGCCAGCAGCCTTAGTAGTAGTCTCGGATACGAGCAGTACTTC. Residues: CASSLSSSLGYEQYF.

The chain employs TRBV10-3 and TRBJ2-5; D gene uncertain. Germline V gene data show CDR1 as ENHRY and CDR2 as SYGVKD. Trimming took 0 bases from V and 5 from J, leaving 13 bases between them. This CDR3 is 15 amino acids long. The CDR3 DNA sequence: TGTGCCATCAGTGAGTCGGCGGAGAAAGGGGAGACCCAGTACTTC. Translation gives CAISESAEKGETQYF.

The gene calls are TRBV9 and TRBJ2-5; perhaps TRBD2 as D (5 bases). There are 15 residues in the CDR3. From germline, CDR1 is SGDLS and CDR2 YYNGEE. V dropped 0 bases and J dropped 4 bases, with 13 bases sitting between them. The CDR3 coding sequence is TGTGCCAGCAGCGTAGCGGTCGGCGGAGGAGAGACCCAGTACTTC. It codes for CASSVAVGGGETQYF.

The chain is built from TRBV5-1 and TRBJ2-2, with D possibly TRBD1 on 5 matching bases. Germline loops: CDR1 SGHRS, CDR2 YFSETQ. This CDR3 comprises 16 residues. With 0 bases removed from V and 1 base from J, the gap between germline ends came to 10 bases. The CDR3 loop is CASSLAGHGNTGELFF. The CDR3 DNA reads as TGCGCCAGCAGCTTGGCCGGACACGGGAACACCGGGGAGCTGTTTTTT.

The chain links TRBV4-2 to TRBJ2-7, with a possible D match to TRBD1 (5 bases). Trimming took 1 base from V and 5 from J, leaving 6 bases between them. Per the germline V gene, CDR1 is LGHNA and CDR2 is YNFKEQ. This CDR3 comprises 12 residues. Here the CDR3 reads CASSQGRDEQYF. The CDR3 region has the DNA TGTGCCAGCAGCCAAGGCAGGGACGAGCAGTACTTC.

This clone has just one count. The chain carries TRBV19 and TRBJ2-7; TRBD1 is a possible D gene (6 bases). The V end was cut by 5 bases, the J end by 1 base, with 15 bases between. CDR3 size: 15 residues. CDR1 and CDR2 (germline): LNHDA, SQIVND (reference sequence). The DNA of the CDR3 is TGTGCCAGTAGTCCAGGACAGACAAATTCCTACGAGCAGTACTTC. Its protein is CASSPGQTNSYEQYF.

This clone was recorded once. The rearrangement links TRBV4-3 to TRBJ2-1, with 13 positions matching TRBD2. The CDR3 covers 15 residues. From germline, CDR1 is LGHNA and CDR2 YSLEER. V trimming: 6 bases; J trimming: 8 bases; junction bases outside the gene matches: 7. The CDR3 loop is CASRRTSGSPDEQFF. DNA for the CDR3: TGCGCCAGCAGGCGGACTAGCGGGAGTCCGGATGAGCAGTTCTTC.

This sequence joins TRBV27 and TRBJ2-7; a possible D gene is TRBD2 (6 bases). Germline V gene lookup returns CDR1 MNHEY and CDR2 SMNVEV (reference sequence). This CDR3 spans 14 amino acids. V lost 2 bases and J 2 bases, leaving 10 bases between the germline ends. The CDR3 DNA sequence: TGTGCCAGCAGTTTAAGAGCGGGCCCCTACGAGCAGTACTTC. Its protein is CASSLRAGPYEQYF.

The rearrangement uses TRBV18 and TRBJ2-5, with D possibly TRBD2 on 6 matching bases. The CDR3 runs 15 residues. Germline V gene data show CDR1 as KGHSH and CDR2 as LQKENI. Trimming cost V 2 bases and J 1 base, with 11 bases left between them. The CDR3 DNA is TGTGCCAGCTCACCAACAGCGGGCAGCCAAGAGACCCAGTACTTC. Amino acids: CASSPTAGSQETQYF.